This T cell receptor (beta chain) was captured by sequencing in a study of blood T cell repertoires in COVID-19. Overall study context: Collection of acute and convalescent COVID-19 samples took place in the United States, Italy and Spain. PBMCs, B-cell-depleted T cells, or T cells provided the cDNA or gDNA that made up the material.

The germline gives CDR1 LNHDA, CDR2 SQIVND (reference sequence). This CDR3 has 13 amino acids. V lost 7 bases, J lost 10 bases, and 12 bases stayed unmatched. The assay was immunoSEQ multiplex PCR, and TCRdb's table has in-frame clones only and misses some. The table shows approximately 90,000 clones, with 70% to 90% occurring only once. This sequence was found in a human donor in a cohort sampled during active COVID-19. The gene calls are TRBV19 and TRBJ1-1; 7 nucleotides line up with TRBD1. The sample was peripheral blood. The CDR3: CASMNDRVAGAFF. CDR3 DNA sequence: TGTGCCAGTATGAACGACAGGGTAGCCGGAGCTTTCTTT. Drawing the rest from reference TRBV19 and TRBJ1-1, the complete variable domain is DGGITQSPKYLFRKEGQNVTLSCEQNLNHDAMYWYRQDPGQGLRLIYYSQIVNDFQKGDIAEGYSVSREKKESFPLTVTSAQKNPTAFYLCASMNDRVAGAFFGQGTRLTVV.